These 5 T cell receptor beta chains share one sample of origin, sequenced in a study of blood T cell repertoires in COVID-19. Clones were sequenced by immunoSEQ multiplex PCR, and TCRdb holds only the in-frame ones, with some missing. The table shows some 270,000 clones, with more than 80% occurring only once. The sequenced sample was PBMCs or T cells enriched from blood (not recorded which). The receptors were sampled from a woman aged 25-40 years with acute COVID-19.

The chain uses TRBV7-2 and TRBJ2-3; maybe TRBD1 (6 bases). The CDR3 is 15 residues long. V dropped 4 bases and J dropped 2 bases, with 13 bases sitting between them. The germline CDR1 and CDR2 sequences are SGHTA and FQGNSA. Here the CDR3 reads CASSSRDTYTDTQYF. For the CDR3, the DNA is TGTGCCAGCAGCTCAAGGGACACTTACACAGATACGCAGTATTTT. The full variable domain, with the rest looked up from reference TRBV7-2 and TRBJ2-3, is GAGVSQSPSNKVTEKGKDVELRCDPISGHTALYWYRQSLGQGLEFLIYFQGNSAPDKSGLPSDRFSAERTGGSVSTLTIQRTQQEDSAVYLCASSSRDTYTDTQYFGPGTRLTVL.

The V and J genes are TRBV28 and TRBJ1-5; D is uncertain. Germline CDR1 MDHEN, CDR2 SYDVKM. V lost 7 bases and J 1 base, leaving 8 bases between the germline ends. This CDR3 region has 13 residues. CDR3 coding DNA: TGTGCCAGCACCTCTGGCAGCAATCAGCCCCAGCATTTT. Translated, it gives CASTSGSNQPQHF.

The chain links TRBV6-5 to TRBJ1-2; TRBD1 agrees at 8 bases. CDR1 is MNHEY and CDR2 is SVGAGI in the germline V gene. The CDR3 consists of 13 residues. V gave up 5 bases and J gave up 5 bases; unmatched junction bases: 4. The CDR3 reads CASSRTGSYGYTF. As DNA, the CDR3 is TGTGCCAGCAGTAGGACAGGGTCATATGGCTACACCTTC.

The rearrangement joins TRBV19 to TRBJ1-2; weak D call: TRBD1 (6 bases). Per germline, CDR1 LNHDA and CDR2 SQIVND (reference sequence). Trimming removed 10 bases from V and 8 bases from J, with 20 bases in between. This CDR3 spans 13 amino acids. Here the CDR3 reads CATKGSGASGYTF. CDR3 nucleotides: TGTGCCACCAAGGGGTCAGGGGCTAGCGGCTACACCTTC.

The chain combines TRBV14 with TRBJ1-2; possibly TRBD1 for D (6 bases). V was trimmed by 4 bases and J by 2 bases, leaving 14 bases between them. Germline assignment: CDR1 SGHDN and CDR2 FVKESK. This CDR3 is 15 amino acids long. The CDR3 reads CASSRQTGPNYGYTF. CDR3 bases: TGTGCCAGCAGCCGACAGACAGGTCCCAACTATGGCTACACCTTC.